The 26 T cell receptor beta chains below come from one sample, sequenced in a study of blood T cells in healthy people across ages. A second 7 to 11 cycle PCR used barcoded and J-beta primers. Each CDR3 protein gets one entry after TCRdb re-called the 5' RACE reads with MiXCR. This table holds around 2 million distinct CDR3 sequences, about 39% found once. The sample consisted of blood. The receptor set was obtained from a human donor in good health.

This clonotype occurred a few times. The V gene is TRBV4-3, the J gene TRBJ2-3, with 10 bases aligning to TRBD2. The CDR3 length is 16 residues. V trimming: 0 bases; J trimming: 6 bases; junction bases outside the gene matches: 6. Germline values: CDR1 LGHNA, CDR2 YSLEER. CDR3 sequence reads: CASSQEPSGGPDTQYF. CDR3 coding DNA: TGCGCCAGCAGCCAAGAGCCTAGCGGGGGACCGGATACGCAGTATTTT.

This clonotype has just one count. The chain recombines TRBV28 with TRBJ1-4, with D unclear. CDR1 is MDHEN, CDR2 SYDVKM, per germline. Deletions cut 4 bases from V and 8 bases from J, with 17 bases between. CDR3 length: 15 residues. Here the CDR3 reads CASSSPGEGWEKLFF. CDR3 DNA: TGTGCCAGCAGTTCTCCCGGGGAGGGTTGGGAAAAACTGTTTTTT.

V and J are TRBV5-1 and TRBJ2-7; 7 bases fit TRBD1. The CDR3 runs to 14 residues. V dropped 3 bases and J dropped 5; count of bases not matched to a gene: 8. The germline V gene has CDR1 SGHRS and CDR2 YFSETQ. The CDR3 is CASSSTGPRNEQYF. The CDR3 DNA sequence: TGCGCCAGCAGCTCGACAGGGCCGAGGAACGAGCAGTACTTC.

This chain joins TRBV20-1 and TRBJ2-3, with 8 nucleotides matching TRBD1. The CDR3 length is 12 residues. The V segment lost 6 bases and the J segment 7 bases; nucleotides outside the gene matches: 6. Germline values: CDR1 DFQATT, CDR2 SNEGSKA (reference sequence). This chain's CDR3 is CSAGGQGNTQYF. The CDR3 nucleotides are TGCAGTGCGGGTGGACAGGGCAATACGCAGTATTTT.

With regard to this clonotype: The junction departs from the called germline gene at one end, perhaps through a read error. This chain uses TRBV5-1 with TRBJ1-5; D is unresolved. This CDR3 has 15 residues. Per the germline V gene, CDR1 is SGHRS and CDR2 is YFSETQ. CDR3 in amino acids: CASSLESSGNQPQHF. Here the CDR3 DNA reads TGCGCCAGCAGTTTGGAAAGTTCTGGCAATCAGCCCCAGCATTTT.

The chain has TRBV7-8 and TRBJ2-1, with 10 bases aligning to TRBD2. The CDR3 extends over 15 amino acids. J gave up 6 bases and V 5 bases, and 7 bases lay outside the gene matches. Germline loops: CDR1 SGHVS, CDR2 FQNEAQ. The CDR3 nucleotides are TGTGCCAGCAGCACCCGGACTAGCGGTCTCAATGAGCAGTTCTTC. This gives the protein CASSTRTSGLNEQFF.

V is TRBV4-2 and J is TRBJ1-2, with 8 nucleotides matching TRBD1. From germline, CDR1 is LGHNA and CDR2 YNFKEQ. The CDR3 has 12 residues. V was pared by 2 bases and J by 7 bases, with 0 bases of the junction left unmatched. Written as DNA, the CDR3 is TGTGCCAGCAGCCAAACAGGGGGTGGCTACACCTTC. It encodes CASSQTGGGYTF.

This clonotype was counted once. The gene calls are TRBV7-3 and TRBJ2-3; 7 nucleotides match TRBD2. The V segment lost 5 bases and the J segment 1 base; nucleotides outside the gene matches: 12. The CDR3 length is 17 residues. CDR1 is SGHTA, CDR2 FQGTGA, per germline. In nucleotides, the CDR3 is TGTGCCAGCAGCCCCGGGGGGATTTCGAAAGGCACAGATACGCAGTATTTT. This encodes CASSPGGISKGTDTQYF.

This clonotype was seen only a few times. V gene TRBV2 combines with J gene TRBJ1-5; possibly TRBD1 for D (6 bases). The length of the CDR3 is 15 residues. Germline CDR1 and CDR2: SNHLY and FYNNEI. Trimming stripped 4 bases from V and 2 bases from J, with 12 bases between. The CDR3 DNA reads TGTGCCAGCAGTGGAGGGACAAGGCGCAATCAGCCCCAGCATTTT. Translation gives CASSGGTRRNQPQHF.

This clonotype was observed a few times. The junction differs from germline at one of its ends, possibly a read error. The chain links TRBV28 to TRBJ1-2, with TRBD1 matching over 8 bases. CDR1 is MDHEN and CDR2 is SYDVKM in the germline V gene. The CDR3 totals 13 residues. CDR3 loop: CTSSLLQGEGYTF. CDR3 DNA: TGTACCAGCAGTTTACTACAGGGGGAAGGCTACACCTTC.

This clonotype came up a few times. This chain links TRBV4-2 with TRBJ2-1, with 12 bases aligning to TRBD2. V shed 0 bases and J 7 bases; nucleotides not matched to a gene: 7. The CDR3 totals 17 residues. In germline, CDR1 is LGHNA, CDR2 YNFKEQ. CDR3 bases: TGTGCCAGCAGCCAAGACCCGGGGACTAGCGGGCGGAATGAGCAGTTCTTC. It specifies CASSQDPGTSGRNEQFF.

This chain connects TRBV20-1 to TRBJ2-2; D uncertain. The ends were cut back, 3 bases at V and 3 bases at J, with 14 bases in the middle. The CDR3 covers 15 residues. Germline V gene data show CDR1 as DFQATT and CDR2 as SNEGSKA (reference sequence). In DNA form, the CDR3 reads TGCAGTGCTAGTGATTGGGCAGCTTACACCGGGGAGCTGTTTTTT. Residues: CSASDWAAYTGELFF.

This chain joins TRBV5-6 and TRBJ2-7; D gene ambiguous. The germline V and J ends were trimmed by 2 bases and 3 bases, with 12 bases remaining between them. The CDR3 has 14 amino acids. The germline gives CDR1 SGHDT, CDR2 YYEEEE. CDR3 residues: CASSLGAVVYEQYF. The CDR3 coding sequence is TGTGCCAGCAGCTTAGGTGCGGTGGTCTACGAGCAGTACTTC.

The rearrangement links TRBV7-3 to TRBJ1-5; D ambiguous. The V gene's germline CDR1 is SGHTA and CDR2 FQGTGA. V was trimmed by 3 bases and J by 2 bases, leaving 17 bases between them. The CDR3 covers 17 residues. CDR3 region: CASSLRHKVFGNQPQHF. CDR3 DNA sequence: TGTGCCAGCAGCTTGAGACATAAGGTGTTTGGCAATCAGCCCCAGCATTTT.

The V gene is TRBV6-1, the J gene TRBJ2-3, with TRBD2 matching 10 bases. CDR3 length: 16 amino acids. Germline assignment: CDR1 MNHNS and CDR2 SASEGT. After removal of 3 bases from V and 2 bases from J, the junction contained 5 bases not matched to a gene. The CDR3 DNA reads as TGTGCCAGCAGTGACCTAGCGGGGGAATTCACAGATACGCAGTATTTT. Its protein product is CASSDLAGEFTDTQYF.

This sequence joins TRBV20-1 and TRBJ2-7, with 9 bases matching TRBD2. Trimming cost V 5 bases and J 3 bases; bases outside gene matches: 14. Germline V lookup: CDR1 DFQATT, CDR2 SNEGSKA (reference sequence). There are 16 residues in the CDR3. The CDR3 DNA sequence: TGCAGTGCTCGGGGGGCTAGCGGGGATTTCTACTACGAGCAGTACTTC. Translating gives CSARGASGDFYYEQYF.

This chain joins TRBV2 and TRBJ1-5, with D possibly matching TRBD1 (5 bases). The CDR3 consists of 16 residues. The V gene lost 4 bases and the J gene lost 7 bases, with 20 bases spanning the gap. In germline, CDR1 is SNHLY, CDR2 FYNNEI. CDR3 sequence: CASSAYRGVRGQPQHF. In nucleotides, the CDR3 is TGTGCCAGCAGTGCCTACAGAGGGGTTAGAGGACAGCCCCAGCATTTT.

This sequence joins TRBV7-8 and TRBJ2-7; D uncertain. Trimming removed 2 bases at V and 0 bases at J, with 8 bases between. Looked up from germline, CDR1 is SGHVS and CDR2 is FQNEAQ. The CDR3 runs 14 residues. CDR3 amino acids: CASSLSTPSYEQYF. The CDR3, as DNA: TGTGCCAGCAGCTTATCAACACCCTCCTACGAGCAGTACTTC.

This clonotype has only a few counts. V usage is TRBV4-3 and J usage is TRBJ1-5; perhaps TRBD1 as D (6 bases). The CDR3 is 16 amino acids. CDR1 LGHNA and CDR2 YSLEER come from the germline V gene. The V and J ends lost 1 base and 5 bases respectively, with 15 bases between them. Here the CDR3 DNA reads TGCGCCAGCAGCCAAGGCCCGGGACACGAGGATCAGCCCCAGCATTTT. Translation gives CASSQGPGHEDQPQHF.

This clonotype was seen only a few times. This chain links TRBV11-2 with TRBJ1-1, with 7 bases fitting TRBD1. V was pared by 6 bases and J by 5 bases, with 15 bases of the junction left unmatched. This CDR3 is 16 amino acids long. CDR1 SGHAT and CDR2 FQNNGV come from the germline V gene. CDR3 residues: CASRHWVGGAWTEAFF. DNA of the CDR3: TGTGCCAGCAGGCACTGGGTAGGGGGCGCGTGGACTGAAGCTTTCTTT.

This clonotype turned up a few times. The chain recombines TRBV20-1 with TRBJ1-2; D possibly corresponds to TRBD1 (5 bases). Trimming stripped 6 bases from V and 4 bases from J, with 12 bases between. This CDR3 has 12 residues. Germline lookup yields CDR1 DFQATT and CDR2 SNEGSKA (reference sequence). The CDR3 protein is CSAEQDTYGYTF. The DNA for the CDR3 is TGCAGTGCGGAACAGGATACCTATGGCTACACCTTC.

This clonotype was seen a handful of times. The J gene is TRBJ2-1, the V gene TRBV12-3 or TRBV12-4, with TRBD1 identical over 10 bases. This CDR3 has 17 amino acids. Trimming cost V 3 bases and J 0 bases; bases outside gene matches: 5. In nucleotides, the CDR3 is TGTGCCAGCAGTTTGAGACAGGGGGCAAGCTCCTACAATGAGCAGTTCTTC. Its translation: CASSLRQGASSYNEQFF.

This clonotype was seen a few times. The chain carries TRBV12-3 or TRBV12-4 and TRBJ2-1; D unclear. This CDR3 spans 12 amino acids. Deletions cut 4 bases from V and 9 bases from J, with 10 bases between. The CDR3 DNA follows: TGTGCCAGCAGTTCGGCCTTGGGTGAGCAGTTCTTC. It yields the protein CASSSALGEQFF.

A few counts support this clonotype. The chain links TRBV6-6 to TRBJ1-1, with no clear D. Germline V gives CDR1 MNHNY, CDR2 SVGAGI (reference sequence). V was cut by 2 bases and J by 7 bases, with 11 bases left in between. The CDR3 spans 13 residues. CDR3 sequence: CASSYPLGFEAFF. DNA for the CDR3: TGTGCCAGCAGTTACCCACTTGGATTTGAAGCTTTCTTT.

The rearrangement uses TRBV4-1 and TRBJ1-2; no reliable D call. Germline lookup yields CDR1 MGHRA and CDR2 YSYEKL. The length of the CDR3 is 16 residues. V was shortened by 8 bases and J by 6 bases, with 25 bases between the two germline ends. CDR3 in amino acids: CASQLNGYAGMDGYTF. As DNA, the CDR3 is TGCGCCAGCCAACTGAACGGTTACGCCGGAATGGATGGCTACACCTTC.

V usage is TRBV5-8 and J usage is TRBJ2-7, with 8 bases that match TRBD1. The V gene's germline CDR1 is SGHTS and CDR2 YDEGEE. The CDR3 contains 15 residues. V lost 5 bases to trimming and J lost 4 bases; unmatched junction nucleotides: 11. The chain's CDR3 is CASRALGQGVYEQYF. The CDR3 DNA sequence: TGTGCCAGCAGAGCACTCGGACAGGGTGTGTACGAGCAGTACTTC.